The clone carrying this T cell receptor beta chain showed up just once. What it binds is not known. This entry belongs to a study of T cell responses to AZD1222 COVID-19 vaccine. General study points: Spike-specific TCR breadth and depth grew following two AZD1222 doses. Mostly white British, mostly female donors; authors suggested clonal diversity may be underestimated. Nearly half of spike-specific TCRs reportedly target unmutated variant regions.

Sequencing used immunoSEQ multiplex PCR; TCRdb keeps in-frame clones, though not all of them. This table has some 83,000 clones, about nine tenths appearing once. This CDR3 is 15 amino acids long. CDR1 is LGHNA and CDR2 is YNFKEQ in the germline V gene. Trimming took 0 bases from V and 2 from J, leaving 7 bases between them. The TCR was taken from an adult who received the AZD1222 COVID-19 vaccine. The genes are TRBV4-2 and TRBJ2-2; D is uncertain. The sample consisted of peripheral blood, taken 28 days after the second AZD1222 dose. DNA for the CDR3: TGTGCCAGCAGCCAAGATTACGGAAACACCGGGGAGCTGTTTTTT. Amino acid sequence: CASSQDYGNTGELFF.